This T cell receptor beta chain comes out of a study of T cells in Graves' hyperthyroidism and ophthalmopathy. Study results and caveats: With a median lead of approximately 6.4 months before onset, the model predicted ophthalmopathy. Most clonotypes that expanded in the thyroid above 0.001 also showed up in blood. Through a model of 13 V-J features, ophthalmopathy was separated from stable hyperthyroidism.

This clonotype was recorded at least ten times. Its antigen is unknown. With 0 bases clipped from V and 5 bases from J, the junction kept 10 bases outside the gene matches. The germline V gene encodes CDR1 SGHRS and CDR2 YFSETQ. The length of the CDR3 is 17 residues. TCR beta CDR3 region amplification was performed from RNA transcripts. When the TCR CDR3 underwent first-round RT-PCR, the HTBI primer set was used. TCRdb itself ran the multiplex PCR reads through MiXCR, one entry per CDR3 protein. The sample lists roughly 500,000 distinct CDR3 sequences; around 43% were seen once. The sequence was obtained from an adult woman with Graves' disease, either hyperthyroidism or ophthalmopathy (not recorded which). Sequenced: peripheral blood or thyroid tissue (not recorded which). This chain uses TRBV5-1 with TRBJ2-2, with 7 bases lining up with TRBD1. The CDR3 coding sequence is TGCGCCAGCAGCTTGGCCGTGGCCAGGGGGTCGACCGGGGAGCTGTTTTTT. It yields the protein CASSLAVARGSTGELFF. Full variable domain (outside the CDR3, taken from reference TRBV5-1 and TRBJ2-2): KAGVTQTPRYLIKTRGQQVTLSCSPISGHRSVSWYQQTPGQGLQFLFEYFSETQRNKGNFPGRFSGRQFSNSRSEMNVSTLELGDSALYLCASSLAVARGSTGELFFGEGSRLTVL.